This T cell receptor (beta chain) was sequenced for a study of blood T cell repertoires in COVID-19. Data came from immunoSEQ multiplex PCR; TCRdb stores just in-frame clones and leaves some out. Among under 250,000 clones, roughly 89% were seen once, and the ten largest hold about 6.3%. The germline V gene encodes CDR1 ENHRY and CDR2 SYGVKD. V was clipped by 3 bases and J by 0 bases; unmatched bases: 9. CDR3 size: 19 residues. This TCR derives from a man in his fifties or sixties who had recovered from COVID-19. Specimen: peripheral blood. The rearrangement uses TRBV10-3 and TRBJ2-6; TRBD1 matches at 9 bases. This chain's CDR3 is CAISDQGTGKASGANVLTF. The CDR3 nucleotides are TGTGCCATCAGTGACCAAGGGACAGGGAAGGCCTCTGGGGCCAACGTCCTGACTTTC.